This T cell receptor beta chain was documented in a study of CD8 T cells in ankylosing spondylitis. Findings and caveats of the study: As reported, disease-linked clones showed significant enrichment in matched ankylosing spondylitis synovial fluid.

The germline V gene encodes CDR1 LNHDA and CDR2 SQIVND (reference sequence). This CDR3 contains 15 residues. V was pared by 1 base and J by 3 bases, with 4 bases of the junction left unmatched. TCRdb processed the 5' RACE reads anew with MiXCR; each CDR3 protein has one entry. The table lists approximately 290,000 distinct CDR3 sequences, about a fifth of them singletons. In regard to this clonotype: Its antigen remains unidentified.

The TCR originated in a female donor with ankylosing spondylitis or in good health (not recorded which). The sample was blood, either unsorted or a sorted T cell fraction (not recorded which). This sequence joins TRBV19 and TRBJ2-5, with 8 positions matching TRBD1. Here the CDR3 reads CASSIARGQEETQYF. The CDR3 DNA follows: TGTGCCAGTAGTATAGCCAGGGGGCAGGAAGAGACCCAGTACTTC.